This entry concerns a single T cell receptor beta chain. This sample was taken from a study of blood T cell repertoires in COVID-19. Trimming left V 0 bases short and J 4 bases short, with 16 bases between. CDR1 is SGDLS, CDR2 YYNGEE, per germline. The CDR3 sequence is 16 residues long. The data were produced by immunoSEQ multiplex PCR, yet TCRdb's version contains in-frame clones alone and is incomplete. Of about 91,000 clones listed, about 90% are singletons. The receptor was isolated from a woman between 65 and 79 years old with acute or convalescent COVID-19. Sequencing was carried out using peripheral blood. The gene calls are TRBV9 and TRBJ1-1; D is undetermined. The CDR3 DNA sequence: TGTGCCAGCAGCGTAGGTTATGCCCGAGGAGGCACTGAAGCTTTCTTT. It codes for CASSVGYARGGTEAFF.